A single T cell receptor beta chain is shown here with its context. The TCR beta library used iRepertoire HTBI primers with Arm-PCR amplification of CDR3. TCRdb itself ran the multiplex PCR reads through MiXCR, one entry per CDR3 protein. The top ten hold more than 10% of the sample, which has over 500,000 distinct CDR3 sequences, 16% seen once. These data come from a study of regulatory T cells in long-lasting Graves disease. Time point defined: newly diagnosed GD, antithyroid drugs for less than 3 months. The authors made the TCR library using RNA they extracted from PBMCs. CDR3 length: 17 amino acids. The ends lost 2 bases at V and 1 base at J; junction bases unmatched: 6. The germline CDR1 and CDR2 sequences are KGHSH and LQKENI. These sequences were also reported in another study, on T cells in Graves' hyperthyroidism and ophthalmopathy. That work contributes: Researchers defined stable Graves' hyperthyroidism as no ophthalmopathy progression within 18 months. Newly diagnosed hyperthyroidism patients aged 18 to 65 years had disease lasting under 2 months. A set of HTBI primers served as the primers for a first-round RT-PCR of the TCR CDR3.

The sequencing used peripheral blood mononuclear cells (PBMCs), collected at new diagnosis, from a patient treated with antithyroid drugs. This sequence was found in a man in his late teens or twenties with Graves disease. The rearrangement uses TRBV18 and TRBJ2-1, with 9 bases matching TRBD1. CDR3 nucleotides: TGTGCCAGCTCACCAGCACAGGGGGCCCTTTCCTACAATGAGCAGTTCTTC. Translating gives CASSPAQGALSYNEQFF.